This TCR beta chain was observed in a study of identical twins. The study, taken as a whole, reports: Twin pairs had excess sharing that was weaker in beta out-of-frame sequences. Out-of-frame alpha sequences that twins shared showed excess low generation probability.

All of the donors were Caucasians in good health. The CDR3 extends over 14 amino acids. The ends were cut back, 8 bases at V and 2 bases at J, with 14 bases in the middle. The germline CDR1 and CDR2 sequences are KGHDR and SFDVKD. A template switching step contributed a universal primer site, while unique molecular identifiers were present in the cDNA. From the 5' RACE reads, TCRdb called clonotypes with MiXCR, one entry per CDR3 protein. The sample consists of some 240,000 distinct CDR3 sequences, 10% to 13% of them appearing once. This clonotype was seen ten or more times. Its matching antigen is unknown.

V gene TRBV24-1 combines with J gene TRBJ2-5; possible D gene TRBD1, 5 bases. This TCR was recovered from a man in his forties or fifties in good health. The source material was memory T cells sorted from blood. The CDR3 region has the DNA TGTGCCACCATTTCAACAGGACCTCAAGAGACCCAGTACTTC. Translated: CATISTGPQETQYF.